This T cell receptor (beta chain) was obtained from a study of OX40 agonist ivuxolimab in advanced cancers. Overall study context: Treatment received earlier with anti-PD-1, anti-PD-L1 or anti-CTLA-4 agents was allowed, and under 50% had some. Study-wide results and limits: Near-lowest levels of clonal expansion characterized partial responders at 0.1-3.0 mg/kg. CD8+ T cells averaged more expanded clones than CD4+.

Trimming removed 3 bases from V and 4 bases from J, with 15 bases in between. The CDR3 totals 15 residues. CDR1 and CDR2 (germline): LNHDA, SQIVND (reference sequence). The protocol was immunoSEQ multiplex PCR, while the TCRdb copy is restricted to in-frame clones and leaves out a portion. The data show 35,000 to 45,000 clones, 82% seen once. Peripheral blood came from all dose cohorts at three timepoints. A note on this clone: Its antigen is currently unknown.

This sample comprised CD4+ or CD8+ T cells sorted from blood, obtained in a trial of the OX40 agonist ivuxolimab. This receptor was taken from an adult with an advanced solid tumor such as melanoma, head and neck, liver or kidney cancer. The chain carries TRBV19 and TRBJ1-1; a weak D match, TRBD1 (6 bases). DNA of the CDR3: TGTGCCAGTAGTATTATACAGGGTCGTCCCACTGAAGCTTTCTTT. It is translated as CASSIIQGRPTEAFF.